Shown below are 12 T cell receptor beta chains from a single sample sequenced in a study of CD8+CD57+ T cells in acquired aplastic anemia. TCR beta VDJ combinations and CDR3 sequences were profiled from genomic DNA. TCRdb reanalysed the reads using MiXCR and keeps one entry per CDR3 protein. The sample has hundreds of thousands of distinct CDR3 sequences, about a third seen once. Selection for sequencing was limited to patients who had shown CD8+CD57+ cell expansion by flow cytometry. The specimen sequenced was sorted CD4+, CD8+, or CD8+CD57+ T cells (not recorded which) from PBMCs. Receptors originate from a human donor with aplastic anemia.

The CDR3 here is CASSPPGQGMGNTIYF. CDR3 nucleotides: TGTGCCAGCAGCCCTCCGGGACAGGGTATGGGAAACACCATATATTTT. The chain has TRBV4-2 and TRBJ1-3; 9 bases line up with TRBD1. The germline V gene has CDR1 LGHNA and CDR2 YNFKEQ. The J segment lost 4 bases and the V segment lost 4 bases, leaving 8 bases of the junction unmatched. CDR3 size: 16 residues.

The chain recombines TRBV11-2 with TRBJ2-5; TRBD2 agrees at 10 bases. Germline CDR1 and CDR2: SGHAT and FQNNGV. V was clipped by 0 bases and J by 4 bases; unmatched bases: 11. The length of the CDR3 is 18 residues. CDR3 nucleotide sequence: TGTGCCAGCAGCTTAGACTGGGTAGCGGGGGGCGATAGAGAGACCCAGTACTTC. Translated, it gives CASSLDWVAGGDRETQYF.

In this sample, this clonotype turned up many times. The CDR3 sequence is CAIREGQIYGYTF. The DNA for the CDR3 is TGTGCCATCAGAGAGGGACAGATCTATGGCTACACCTTC. V gene TRBV10-3 combines with J gene TRBJ1-2, with TRBD1 matching over 7 bases. This CDR3 has 13 residues. Germline loops: CDR1 ENHRY, CDR2 SYGVKD. With 6 bases clipped from V and 4 bases from J, the junction kept 5 bases outside the gene matches.

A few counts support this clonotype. CDR3 coding DNA: TGTGCCAGCAGCCAAGGTCTGGGACCCCAGCATTTT. Translation: CASSQGLGPQHF. The chain uses TRBV14 and TRBJ1-5; no definite D call. The CDR3 contains 12 residues. V dropped 1 base and J dropped 10 bases, with 8 bases sitting between them. CDR1 is SGHDN and CDR2 is FVKESK in the germline V gene.

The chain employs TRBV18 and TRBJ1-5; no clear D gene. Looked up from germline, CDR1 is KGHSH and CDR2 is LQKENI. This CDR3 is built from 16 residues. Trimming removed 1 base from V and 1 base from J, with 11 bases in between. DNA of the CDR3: TGTGCCAGCTCACCACTTGCAGGAGAAAGCAATCAGCCCCAGCATTTT. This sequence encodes CASSPLAGESNQPQHF.

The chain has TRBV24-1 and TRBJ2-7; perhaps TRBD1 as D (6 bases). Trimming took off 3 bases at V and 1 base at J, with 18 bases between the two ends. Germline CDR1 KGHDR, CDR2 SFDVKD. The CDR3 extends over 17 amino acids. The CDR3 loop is CATSDPRHLRGSYEQYF. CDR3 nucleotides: TGTGCCACCAGTGATCCCCGACACCTCAGGGGTTCCTACGAGCAGTACTTC.

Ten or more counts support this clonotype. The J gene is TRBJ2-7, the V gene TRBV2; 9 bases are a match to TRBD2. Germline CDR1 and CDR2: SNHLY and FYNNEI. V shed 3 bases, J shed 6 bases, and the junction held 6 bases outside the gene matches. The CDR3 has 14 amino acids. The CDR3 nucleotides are TGTGCCAGCAGTGAGGCGGGGGGGAGGGTCGAGCAGTACTTC. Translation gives CASSEAGGRVEQYF.

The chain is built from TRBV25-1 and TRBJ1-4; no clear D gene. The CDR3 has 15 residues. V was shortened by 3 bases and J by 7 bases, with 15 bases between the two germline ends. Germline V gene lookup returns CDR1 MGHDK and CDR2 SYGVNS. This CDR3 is CASSEYEGVGEKLFF. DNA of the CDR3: TGTGCCAGCAGTGAGTATGAGGGTGTCGGTGAAAAACTGTTTTTT.

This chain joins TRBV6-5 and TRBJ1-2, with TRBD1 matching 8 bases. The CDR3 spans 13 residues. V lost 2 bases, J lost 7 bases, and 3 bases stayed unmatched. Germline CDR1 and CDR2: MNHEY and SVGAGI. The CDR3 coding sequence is TGTGCCAGCAGTTACGACAGGGGAACTGGCTACACCTTC. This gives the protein CASSYDRGTGYTF.

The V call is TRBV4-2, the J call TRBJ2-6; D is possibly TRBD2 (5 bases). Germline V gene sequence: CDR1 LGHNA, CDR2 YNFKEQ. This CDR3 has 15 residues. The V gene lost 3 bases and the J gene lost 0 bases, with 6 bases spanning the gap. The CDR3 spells CASSQRASGANVLTF. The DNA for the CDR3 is TGTGCCAGCAGCCAGCGGGCCTCTGGGGCCAACGTCCTGACTTTC.

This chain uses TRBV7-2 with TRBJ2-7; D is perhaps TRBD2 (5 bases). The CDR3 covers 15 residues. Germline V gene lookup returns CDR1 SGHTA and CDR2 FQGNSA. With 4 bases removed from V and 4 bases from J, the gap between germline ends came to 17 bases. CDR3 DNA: TGTGCCAGCAGCTCTTATACGGGGTACCAATACGAGCAGTACTTC. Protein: CASSSYTGYQYEQYF.

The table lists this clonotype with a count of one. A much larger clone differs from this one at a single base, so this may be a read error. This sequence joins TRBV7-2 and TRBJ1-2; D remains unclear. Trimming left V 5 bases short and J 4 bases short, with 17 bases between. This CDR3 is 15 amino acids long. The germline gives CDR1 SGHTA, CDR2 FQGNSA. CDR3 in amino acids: CASSNLRAAAYGYTF. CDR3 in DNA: TGTGCCAGCAGCAACCTGCGGGCTGCGGCCTATGGCTACACCTTC.